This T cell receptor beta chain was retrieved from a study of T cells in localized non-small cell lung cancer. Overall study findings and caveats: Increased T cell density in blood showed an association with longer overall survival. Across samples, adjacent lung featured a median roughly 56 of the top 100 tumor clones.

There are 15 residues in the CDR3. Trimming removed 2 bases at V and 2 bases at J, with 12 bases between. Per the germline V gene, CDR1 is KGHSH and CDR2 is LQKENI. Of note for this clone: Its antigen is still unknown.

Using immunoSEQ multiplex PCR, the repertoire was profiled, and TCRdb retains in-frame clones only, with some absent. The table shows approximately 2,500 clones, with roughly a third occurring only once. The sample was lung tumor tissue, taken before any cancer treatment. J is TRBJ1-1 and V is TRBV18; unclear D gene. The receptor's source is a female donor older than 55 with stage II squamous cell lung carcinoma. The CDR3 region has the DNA TGTGCCAGCTCACCAATCTCTGGGATCAACACTGAAGCTTTCTTT. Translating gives CASSPISGINTEAFF.